The clone carrying this T cell receptor beta chain has a handful of counts. Its specificity is unknown. The V segment lost 1 base and the J segment 1 base; nucleotides outside the gene matches: 14. The CDR3 totals 19 residues. Germline CDR1 reads SSHAT; CDR2 reads FNYEAQ (reference sequence). From the 5' RACE reads, TCRdb called clonotypes with MiXCR, one entry per CDR3 protein. The sample has around 320,000 distinct CDR3 sequences, roughly an eighth seen once. The data are from a study of T-cell memory formation after mild COVID-19. Study-wide context: Largely, the TCR clusters proved donor specific. Overall study findings and caveats: The study found balanced CD4/CD8 in clones contracting day 15 to 85 and a CD4+ lean in later expanders.

The material sequenced was PBMCs or a T cell subset sorted from them (not recorded which). The source is a man younger than 35 who had mild COVID-19 (a few samples of this study predate the infection). Cell type and time point are not known. The rearrangement links TRBV7-7 to TRBJ2-3, with 7 bases matching TRBD1. The CDR3 spells CASSLEKVGRGYCTDTQYF. Here the CDR3 DNA reads TGTGCCAGCAGCTTAGAGAAGGTCGGCAGGGGGTATTGCACAGATACGCAGTATTTT.